This T cell receptor (beta chain) was sequenced for a study of OX40 agonist ivuxolimab in advanced cancers. Turning to the study itself: The drug used for patients, ivuxolimab, was an agonistic anti-OX40 (CD134) antibody. The dose-escalation cohort had hepatocellular carcinoma, melanoma, renal cell or head and neck cancer. With a range of roughly 20 to 85, age averaged approximately 60 years, and around 80% were male.

The protocol was immunoSEQ multiplex PCR, while the TCRdb copy is restricted to in-frame clones and leaves out a portion. The sample consists of tens of thousands of clones, 70% to 90% of them appearing once. V lost 7 bases to trimming and J lost 10 bases; unmatched junction nucleotides: 8. CDR1 is MNHNS, CDR2 SASEGT, per germline. CDR3 length equals 12 residues. This clone has just a few counts. The receptor's source is an adult with an advanced solid tumor such as melanoma, head and neck, liver or kidney cancer. The sequenced sample was CD4+ or CD8+ T cells sorted from blood, obtained in a trial of the OX40 agonist ivuxolimab. The chain combines TRBV6-1 with TRBJ1-1, with 8 bases lining up with TRBD1. As DNA, the CDR3 is TGTGCCAGCACCTCGGACAGGGCAAGAGCTTTCTTT. Residues: CASTSDRARAFF.